A single sample gave rise to the 21 T cell receptor beta chains below, sequenced in a study of cytomegalovirus exposure and HLA in healthy donors. The PCR was carried out with 60 Vbeta primers and 13 Jbeta primers. Profiling relied on immunoSEQ multiplex PCR, and the TCRdb table lists in-frame clones only, not all of them. There are roughly 260,000 clones in the sample; approximately 84% occur only once, and about 2% lies in the top ten. The material sequenced was PBMCs. The source of these receptors is a middle-aged woman in good health and CMV-seropositive.

The chain uses TRBV28 and TRBJ1-2, with 8 bases that match TRBD1. Germline CDR1 MDHEN, CDR2 SYDVKM. CDR3 length: 14 residues. V shed 4 bases, J shed 4 bases, and the junction held 5 bases outside the gene matches. The CDR3 loop reads CASSSRQGFYGYTF. Written as DNA, the CDR3 is TGTGCCAGCAGTTCGAGACAGGGGTTCTATGGCTACACCTTC.

The V and J genes are TRBV10-3 and TRBJ2-1; D possibly corresponds to TRBD2 (7 bases). The V end lost 8 bases, the J end lost 7 bases, and 12 bases lay between the germline ends. Per germline, CDR1 ENHRY and CDR2 SYGVKD. The CDR3 consists of 12 residues. The CDR3 sequence is CAIEGGGNEQFF. CDR3 DNA sequence: TGTGCCATCGAGGGAGGGGGAAATGAGCAGTTCTTC.

The chain has TRBV5-1 and TRBJ2-1, with 10 bases fitting TRBD2. There are 17 residues in the CDR3. Germline V gene sequence: CDR1 SGHRS, CDR2 YFSETQ. Losses at the gene ends were 1 base for V and 6 bases for J; bases not matched to a gene: 10. The DNA for the CDR3 is TGCGCCAGCAGCTTGTATTCTAGCGGGAGTAGGGTCAATGAGCAGTTCTTC. This encodes CASSLYSSGSRVNEQFF.

The gene calls are TRBV10-2 and TRBJ2-7; D is possibly TRBD1 (6 bases). The CDR3 is made up of 14 amino acids. Germline values: CDR1 WSHSY, CDR2 SAAADI. V lost 7 bases and J lost 2, with 15 bases in between. CDR3 sequence reads: CASTHGTRAYEQYF. The CDR3, as DNA: TGCGCCAGCACGCACGGGACACGGGCCTACGAGCAGTACTTC.

V usage is TRBV30 and J usage is TRBJ2-2; TRBD1 matches 10 bases. CDR1 and CDR2 from the germline V gene are GTSNPN and SVGIG (reference sequence). The CDR3 sequence is 15 residues long. V was pared by 1 base and J by 4 bases, with 3 bases of the junction left unmatched. The CDR3 protein is CAWSGQGAPTGELFF. The DNA of the CDR3 is TGTGCCTGGAGTGGACAGGGGGCTCCCACCGGGGAGCTGTTTTTT.

This clone was observed a few times. The genes are TRBV6-5 and TRBJ2-7; TRBD2 matches 8 bases. This CDR3 contains 15 residues. CDR1 is MNHEY and CDR2 is SVGAGI in the germline V gene. V dropped 6 bases and J dropped 3; count of bases not matched to a gene: 10. CDR3 nucleotides: TGTGCCAGCAGCAAGCCGGGACTAGGGGGCTACGAGCAGTACTTC. Its protein is CASSKPGLGGYEQYF.

The CDR3 DNA sequence: TGTGCCAGTTCGGGACTAGCGGCAACCGGGGAGCTGTTTTTT. This codes for CASSGLAATGELFF. The chain is built from TRBV13 and TRBJ2-2; 11 bases are a match to TRBD2. The trim removed 9 bases at V and 5 bases at J, leaving 5 bases unmatched. This CDR3 has 14 residues. Looked up from germline, CDR1 is PRHDT and CDR2 is FYEKMQ (reference sequence).

The genes are TRBV7-8 and TRBJ2-7, with TRBD2 matching 8 bases. This CDR3 has 15 residues. V trimming: 0 bases; J trimming: 2 bases; junction bases outside the gene matches: 3. From germline, CDR1 is SGHVS and CDR2 FQNEAQ. The CDR3 spells CASSLALGLAYEQYF. CDR3 in DNA: TGTGCCAGCAGCTTAGCGCTGGGACTAGCCTACGAGCAGTACTTC.

The table lists this clone with a count of one. The chain recombines TRBV29-1 with TRBJ1-4; 7 nucleotides align to TRBD1. Germline CDR1 reads SQVTM; CDR2 reads ANQGSEA. With 7 bases clipped from V and 12 bases from J, the junction kept 11 bases outside the gene matches. The CDR3 has 12 amino acids. The CDR3 sequence is CSAKTGKAELFF. The CDR3 DNA follows: TGCAGCGCCAAGACAGGGAAGGCTGAACTGTTTTTT.

CDR3 DNA sequence: TGTGCCAGCAGCAAGCTCACCCCGGGGGGGGAGACCCAGTACTTC. This encodes CASSKLTPGGETQYF. The chain has TRBV7-9 and TRBJ2-5; TRBD2 matches at 8 bases. The V segment lost 5 bases and the J segment 5 bases; nucleotides outside the gene matches: 10. The CDR3 length is 15 residues. Germline-derived CDR1 and CDR2 are SEHNR and FQNEAQ (reference sequence).

The CDR3 DNA follows: TGCGCCAGCAGCCAAGACCGAGGAAACCACTACGAGCAGTACTTC. Translating gives CASSQDRGNHYEQYF. V usage is TRBV4-1 and J usage is TRBJ2-7; D remains ambiguous. Deletions cut 0 bases from V and 3 bases from J, with 12 bases between. Per germline, CDR1 MGHRA and CDR2 YSYEKL. The CDR3 covers 15 residues.

This clone was picked up a small number of times. The chain links TRBV7-8 to TRBJ2-1; D is perhaps TRBD2 (7 bases). V was shortened by 1 base and J by 7 bases, with 14 bases between the two germline ends. CDR1 and CDR2 from the germline V gene are SGHVS and FQNEAQ. This CDR3 contains 15 residues. The CDR3 loop reads CASSLEGGDVNEQFF. The CDR3 nucleotides read TGTGCCAGCAGCTTAGAGGGGGGGGACGTTAATGAGCAGTTCTTC.

Remarks on this clone: This specimen includes other DNA sequences encoding the same CDR3. V and J are TRBV28 and TRBJ1-1; 7 positions agree with TRBD1. V shed 9 bases, J shed 0 bases, and the junction held 10 bases outside the gene matches. The germline V gene has CDR1 MDHEN and CDR2 SYDVKM. The CDR3 consists of 15 residues. CDR3 loop: CASTSGGLMNTEAFF. CDR3 nucleotides: TGTGCCAGTACGTCAGGGGGTCTTATGAACACTGAAGCTTTCTTT. The variable domain in full, with the rest retrieved from reference TRBV28 and TRBJ1-1, is DVKVTQSSRYLVKRTGEKVFLECVQDMDHENMFWYRQDPGLGLRLIYFSYDVKMKEKGDIPEGYSVSREKKERFSLILESASTNQTSMYLCASTSGGLMNTEAFFGQGTRLTVV.

The V call is TRBV4-3, the J call TRBJ1-4; maybe TRBD1 (5 bases). The V end was cut by 0 bases, the J end by 0 bases, with 5 bases between. The CDR3 has 15 residues. Germline loops: CDR1 LGHNA, CDR2 YSLEER. CDR3 bases: TGCGCCAGCAGCCAAGAACAGGCAACTAATGAAAAACTGTTTTTT. It encodes CASSQEQATNEKLFF.

V is TRBV7-9 and J is TRBJ2-5, with D unresolved. The J call may be wrong; the DNA end is better matched by TRBJ2-7. Germline CDR1 reads SEHNR; CDR2 reads FQNEAQ (reference sequence). This CDR3 region has 12 residues. CDR3 protein: CASSLSDYEQYF. The CDR3 nucleotides are TGTGCCAGCAGCTTAAGCGACTACGAGCAGTACTTC.

The genes are TRBV19 and TRBJ1-1, with a tentative D call TRBD1 (5 bases). Trimming removed 2 bases at V and 4 bases at J, with 14 bases between. Germline V lookup: CDR1 LNHDA, CDR2 SQIVND (reference sequence). The CDR3 has 15 amino acids. The CDR3 bases are TGTGCCAGTAGTATATCCCCATTTAGGGGCACTGAAGCTTTCTTT. Its translation is CASSISPFRGTEAFF.

This clone has more than one count but fewer than ten. The chain is built from TRBV14 and TRBJ2-1; 11 bases agree with TRBD2. This CDR3 contains 18 residues. The germline gives CDR1 SGHDN, CDR2 FVKESK. Germline trimming cut 3 bases from V and 0 bases from J; bases unmatched to any gene: 7. CDR3 DNA: TGTGCCAGCAGCCAGGGACTAGCGGAAGGGAGCTCCTACAATGAGCAGTTCTTC. Its protein is CASSQGLAEGSSYNEQFF.

This clone appeared a few times. The V and J genes are TRBV11-2 and TRBJ2-1; 11 bases map to TRBD2. CDR1 SGHAT and CDR2 FQNNGV come from the germline V gene. The junction had 4 bases not matched to a gene; V was cut back by 4 bases and J by 5 bases. The CDR3 runs 15 residues. CDR3: CASSSRGLADNEQFF. CDR3 sequence (DNA): TGTGCCAGCAGCTCGAGGGGACTAGCGGACAATGAGCAGTTCTTC.

V is TRBV7-2 and J is TRBJ2-7, with 7 bases lining up with TRBD1. This CDR3 has 14 residues. Germline V CDR1 and CDR2: SGHTA, FQGNSA. With V trimmed by 5 bases and J by 0 bases, 4 bases remained unmatched. The CDR3 protein is CASSPGQNSYEQYF. Written as DNA, the CDR3 is TGTGCCAGCAGCCCGGGACAGAACTCCTACGAGCAGTACTTC.

This clone has just one count. The rearrangement uses TRBV27 and TRBJ2-7, with 11 bases fitting TRBD1. Germline loops: CDR1 MNHEY, CDR2 SMNVEV (reference sequence). The CDR3 loop spans 14 amino acids. The V and J ends lost 5 bases and 4 bases, in that order; junction bases with no gene match: 4. The chain's CDR3 is CASSPGQGAYEQYF. The DNA of the CDR3 is TGTGCCAGCAGTCCCGGACAGGGGGCTTACGAGCAGTACTTC.

The V and J genes are TRBV7-2 and TRBJ2-1, with D unclear. The CDR3 has 14 amino acids. CDR1 and CDR2 from the germline V gene are SGHTA and FQGNSA. The V end was cut by 1 base, the J end by 3 bases, with 7 bases between. The CDR3 spells CASSLGTSYNEQFF. Here the CDR3 DNA reads TGTGCCAGCAGCTTAGGAACCAGCTACAATGAGCAGTTCTTC.